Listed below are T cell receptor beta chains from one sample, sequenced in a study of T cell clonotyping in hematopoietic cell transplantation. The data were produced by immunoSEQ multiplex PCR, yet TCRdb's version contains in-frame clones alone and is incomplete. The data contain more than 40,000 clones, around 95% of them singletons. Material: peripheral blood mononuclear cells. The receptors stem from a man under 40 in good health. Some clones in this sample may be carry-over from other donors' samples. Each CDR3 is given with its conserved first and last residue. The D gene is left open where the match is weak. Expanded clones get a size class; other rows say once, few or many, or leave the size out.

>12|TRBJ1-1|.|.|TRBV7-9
CASSLDWTEAFF
TGTGCCAGCAGCTTAGATTGGACTGAAGCTTTCTTT
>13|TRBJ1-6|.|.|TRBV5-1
CASSLAGSSPLHF
TGCGCCAGCAGCTTGGCCGGAAGCTCACCCCTCCACTTT
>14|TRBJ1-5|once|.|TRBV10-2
CASSEAGGRQPQHF
TGCGCCAGCAGTGAGGCGGGGGGCAGGCAGCCCCAGCATTTT
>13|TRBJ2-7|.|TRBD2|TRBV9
CASSKAGVYEQYF
TGTGCCAGCAGCAAGGCGGGGGTTTACGAGCAGTACTTC
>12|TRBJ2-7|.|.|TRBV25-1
CASGEQVYEQYF
TGTGCCAGCGGGGAACAGGTTTACGAGCAGTACTTC
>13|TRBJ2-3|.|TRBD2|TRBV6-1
CATQRGITDTQYF
TGTGCCACACAGCGGGGGATTACAGATACGCAGTATTTT
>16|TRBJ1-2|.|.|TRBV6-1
CASSELWVSVLYGYTF
TGTGCCAGCAGTGAGCTTTGGGTATCTGTTCTCTATGGCTACACCTTC
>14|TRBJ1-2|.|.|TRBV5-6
CASSRHRKNYGYTF
TGTGCCAGCAGCCGGCATAGAAAGAACTATGGCTACACCTTC
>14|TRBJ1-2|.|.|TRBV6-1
CASSGPAPNYGYTF
TGTGCCAGCAGCGGACCAGCCCCCAACTATGGCTACACCTTC
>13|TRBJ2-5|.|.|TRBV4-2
CASSPPSWETQYF
TGTGCCAGCAGCCCACCTTCATGGGAGACCCAGTACTTC
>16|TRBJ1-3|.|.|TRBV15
CATSLEGVGSGNTIYF
TGTGCCACCAGCCTAGAGGGGGTGGGGTCTGGAAACACCATATATTTT
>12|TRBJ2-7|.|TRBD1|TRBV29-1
CSGLGQAYEQYF
TGCAGCGGTTTAGGACAGGCCTACGAGCAGTACTTC
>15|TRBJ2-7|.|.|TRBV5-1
CASCWGAGAQGEQYF
TGCGCCAGCTGCTGGGGGGCAGGGGCCCAGGGCGAGCAGTACTTC
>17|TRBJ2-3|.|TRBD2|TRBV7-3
CASSGTSGGYSTDTQYF
TGTGCCAGCAGCGGGACTAGCGGGGGGTATAGCACAGATACGCAGTATTTT
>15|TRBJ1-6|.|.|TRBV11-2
CASSLERVGNSPLHF
TGTGCCAGCAGCTTAGAAAGGGTGGGGAATTCACCCCTCCACTTT
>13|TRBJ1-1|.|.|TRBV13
CASSLGGMGEAFF
TGTGCCAGCAGCTTGGGGGGAATGGGGGAAGCTTTCTTT
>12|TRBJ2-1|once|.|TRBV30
CAWSVGDHEQFF
TGTGCCTGGAGTGTTGGGGACCATGAGCAGTTCTTC
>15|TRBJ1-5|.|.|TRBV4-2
CASSQDLAGNQPQHF
TGTGCCAGCAGCCAAGATCTGGCAGGCAATCAGCCCCAGCATTTT
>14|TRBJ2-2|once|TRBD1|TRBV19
CASSMTGWTGELFF
TGTGCCAGTAGTATGACAGGGTGGACCGGGGAGCTGTTTTTT
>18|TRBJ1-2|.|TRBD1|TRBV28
CASSYTAGGGLANYGYTF
TGTGCCAGCAGTTACACTGCAGGGGGCGGTTTAGCTAACTATGGCTACACCTTC
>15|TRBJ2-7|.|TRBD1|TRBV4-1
CASSPGQGFLYEQYF
TGCGCCAGCAGCCCGGGACAGGGGTTTCTCTACGAGCAGTACTTC
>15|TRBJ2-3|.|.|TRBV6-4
CASSDSSSGTDTQYF
TGTGCCAGCAGTGACTCTTCTAGCGGCACAGATACGCAGTATTTT
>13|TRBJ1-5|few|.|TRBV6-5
CASRRAGSQPQHF
TGTGCCAGCCGGCGGGCAGGGAGTCAGCCCCAGCATTTT
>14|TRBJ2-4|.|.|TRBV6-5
CASSLGSRGNIQYF
TGTGCCAGCAGTTTAGGGAGTCGCGGAAACATTCAGTACTTC
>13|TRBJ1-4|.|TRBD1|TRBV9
CASSVQGGEKLFF
TGTGCCAGCAGCGTACAGGGGGGAGAAAAACTGTTTTTT
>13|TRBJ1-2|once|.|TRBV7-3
CASSLIGTYGYTF
TGTGCCAGCAGCTTAATAGGGACCTATGGCTACACCTTC
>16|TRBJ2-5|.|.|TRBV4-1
CASSQDNSGNQETQYF
TGCGCCAGCAGCCAAGATAATTCCGGGAACCAAGAGACCCAGTACTTC
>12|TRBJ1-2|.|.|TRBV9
CASAPSNYGYTF
TGTGCCAGCGCACCTTCTAACTATGGCTACACCTTC
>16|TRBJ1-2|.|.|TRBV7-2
CASSLGGPIANYGYTF
TGTGCCAGCAGCTTGGGGGGACCTATCGCTAACTATGGCTACACCTTC
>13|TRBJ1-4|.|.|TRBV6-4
CASSGADGEKLFF
TGTGCCAGCAGTGGGGCGGACGGTGAAAAACTGTTTTTT
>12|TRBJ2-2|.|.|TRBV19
CASSVGTGELFF
TGTGCCAGTAGTGTCGGGACCGGGGAGCTGTTTTTT
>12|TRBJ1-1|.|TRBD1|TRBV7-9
CASSHQQGYAFF
TGTGCCAGCAGCCACCAACAGGGGTACGCTTTCTTT
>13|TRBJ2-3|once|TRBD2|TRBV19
CASRPRGENTQYF
TGTGCCAGTAGACCCCGGGGGGAGAATACGCAGTATTTT
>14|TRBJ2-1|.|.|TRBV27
CASSLGGSDNEQFF
TGTGCCAGCAGTTTAGGGGGAAGCGACAATGAGCAGTTCTTC
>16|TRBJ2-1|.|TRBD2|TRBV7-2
CASSFRTSGSYNEQFF
TGTGCCAGCAGCTTCAGGACTAGCGGCTCCTACAATGAGCAGTTCTTC
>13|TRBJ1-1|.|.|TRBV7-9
CASSAEPQPKAFF
TGTGCCAGCAGCGCCGAGCCACAGCCTAAAGCTTTCTTT
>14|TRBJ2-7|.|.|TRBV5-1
CASSLFGGTYEQYF
TGCGCCAGCAGCTTGTTCGGGGGTACCTACGAGCAGTACTTC
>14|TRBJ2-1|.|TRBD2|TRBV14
CASSQEGLDNEQFF
TGTGCCAGCAGCCAAGAGGGACTAGACAATGAGCAGTTCTTC
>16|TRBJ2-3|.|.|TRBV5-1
CASRDSLSGGTDTQYF
TGCGCCAGCAGAGACTCTTTGTCAGGGGGCACAGATACGCAGTATTTT
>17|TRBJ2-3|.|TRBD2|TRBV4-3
CASSQGLAGASTDTQYF
TGCGCCAGCAGCCAAGGACTAGCGGGAGCTAGCACAGATACGCAGTATTTT